This paragraph covers one T cell receptor (beta chain) sequence. The time point was: baseline, week 1 (first vaccination visit). Treatment: pre-vaccination baseline after standard-of-care therapy. Germline V gene data show CDR1 as SEHNR and CDR2 as FQNEAQ (reference sequence). The CDR3 is made up of 14 amino acids. V gave up 2 bases and J gave up 4 bases, with 11 bases separating them. This entry belongs to a study of a mutant IDH1 vaccine in newly diagnosed glioma. Profiling relied on immunoSEQ multiplex PCR, and the TCRdb table lists in-frame clones only, not all of them. The sample lists tens of thousands of clones, over 75% occurring once.

The chain recombines TRBV7-9 with TRBJ1-2; D is ambiguous. The origin of this receptor is a man aged 35 to 55 with glioma. This specimen consisted of PBMCs, obtained from a glioma patient treated with radiotherapy, temozolomide or both. CDR3: CASSLSLRSYGYTF. In nucleotides, the CDR3 is TGTGCCAGCAGCTTAAGTCTAAGAAGCTATGGCTACACCTTC.